One sample yielded the 31 T cell receptor beta chains listed below, sequenced in a study of Graves' ophthalmopathy and Graves' hyperthyroidism. Beta-chain TCR CDR3 regions were amplified from RNA transcripts. HTBI primers primed a first-round RT-PCR, and a second-round multiplex PCR followed. TCRdb redid the calling of the multiplex PCR reads with MiXCR, one entry per CDR3 protein. Of approximately 700,000 distinct CDR3 sequences in the sample, roughly two fifths are singletons; the top ten hold 3% to 4%. The sequenced sample consisted of peripheral blood. The receptors derive from an adult man with Graves' ophthalmopathy.

This clonotype was observed a few times. The chain joins TRBV7-8 to TRBJ2-7; 8 bases agree with TRBD1. J lost 3 bases, V lost 5 bases, and 6 bases had no gene match. The CDR3 extends over 14 amino acids. Germline V gives CDR1 SGHVS, CDR2 FQNEAQ. CDR3 amino acids: CASSVRQGIYEQYF. The CDR3 nucleotides read TGTGCCAGCAGCGTAAGACAGGGGATCTACGAGCAGTACTTC.

This clonotype was picked up many times. The chain uses TRBV24-1 and TRBJ1-1; no definite D call. Germline loops: CDR1 KGHDR, CDR2 SFDVKD. The CDR3 has 12 amino acids. V dropped 3 bases and J dropped 8 bases, with 9 bases sitting between them. CDR3 in DNA: TGTGCCACCAGTGATCCCGAGGGAGAAGCTTTCTTT. Its translation is CATSDPEGEAFF.

In this sample, this clonotype turned up many times. V usage is TRBV12-3 or TRBV12-4 and J usage is TRBJ1-2; D gene unclear. This CDR3 has 12 residues. V lost 2 bases to trimming and J lost 5 bases, with 6 bases between them. The CDR3 nucleotides are TGTGCCAGCAGTTTAAGGATGTATGGCTACACCTTC. The encoded protein is CASSLRMYGYTF.

V usage is TRBV10-3 and J usage is TRBJ1-1; 7 bases agree with TRBD1. The V gene end was trimmed by 6 bases and the J gene end by 2 bases; junction bases not matched to a gene: 9. The CDR3 contains 15 residues. Germline assignment: CDR1 ENHRY and CDR2 SYGVKD. The CDR3: CAIRDGTATNTEAFF. The CDR3 DNA reads TGTGCCATCAGAGATGGGACAGCCACTAACACTGAAGCTTTCTTT.

The gene calls are TRBV15 and TRBJ1-2, with 7 positions matching TRBD1. Germline CDR1 LNHNV, CDR2 YYDKDF (reference sequence). The CDR3 is 16 residues long. Trimming removed 3 bases from V and 3 bases from J; junction bases left unmatched: 10. CDR3 DNA sequence: TGTGCCACCAGCAGGGGCAGGGGGGACACGGACTATGGCTACACCTTC. Residues: CATSRGRGDTDYGYTF.

CDR3 sequence (DNA): TGCAGTGCGACCAAGACAGGGGGGATGGACACTGAAGCTTTCTTT. It codes for CSATKTGGMDTEAFF. This sequence joins TRBV20-1 and TRBJ1-1, with 9 nucleotides matching TRBD1. This CDR3 is 15 amino acids long. Germline CDR1 and CDR2: DFQATT and SNEGSKA (reference sequence). The trim removed 6 bases at V and 3 bases at J, leaving 11 bases unmatched.

The sample holds one count of this clonotype. One end of the junction does not line up with germline, which may come from a read error. The chain combines TRBV7-7 with TRBJ1-1; no definite D call. Germline assignment: CDR1 SSHAT and CDR2 FNYEAQ (reference sequence). The CDR3 spans 14 residues. Here the CDR3 DNA reads TGTGCTAGCAGCTTAAAGGATAGGGACACTGAAGCTTTCTTT. The encoded protein is CASSLKDRDTEAFF.

The chain uses TRBV5-6 and TRBJ1-1; D not resolved. This CDR3 comprises 15 residues. The V gene's germline CDR1 is SGHDT and CDR2 YYEEEE. With 0 bases removed from V and 3 bases from J, the gap between germline ends came to 12 bases. Written as DNA, the CDR3 is TGTGCCAGCAGCTTGGTTTGGGAGTTCGACACTGAAGCTTTCTTT. Translation gives CASSLVWEFDTEAFF.

This clonotype has at least ten counts. The chain has TRBV2 and TRBJ2-5; 9 bases fit TRBD1. Losses at the gene ends were 4 bases for V and 5 bases for J; bases not matched to a gene: 5. CDR1 and CDR2 (germline): SNHLY, FYNNEI. The CDR3 totals 14 residues. The CDR3 nucleotides read TGTGCCAGCAGTGGAGGGACAGGGCGGGAGACCCAGTACTTC. Its translation is CASSGGTGRETQYF.

This clonotype was detected many times. The genes are TRBV6-5 and TRBJ1-1; the match to TRBD1 covers 11 bases. Germline values: CDR1 MNHEY, CDR2 SVGAGI. J lost 6 bases, V lost 5 bases, and 11 bases had no gene match. The CDR3 contains 16 residues. The CDR3 coding sequence is TGTGCCAGCAGTCTAATCGGACAGGGGGCGCGGGCTGAAGCTTTCTTT. Translation: CASSLIGQGARAEAFF.

This clonotype was counted many times. This sequence joins TRBV7-9 and TRBJ2-5, with a weak D call TRBD2 (5 bases). With 1 base removed from V and 5 bases from J, the gap between germline ends came to 14 bases. Looked up from germline, CDR1 is SEHNR and CDR2 is FQNEAQ (reference sequence). This CDR3 is built from 15 residues. The chain's CDR3 is CASSLEPWTGETQYF. CDR3 sequence (DNA): TGTGCCAGCAGCTTAGAGCCCTGGACTGGTGAGACCCAGTACTTC.

On this clonotype: This could be a read error, since a much larger clone is one nucleotide away. The chain has TRBV12-3 or TRBV12-4 and TRBJ2-5; D not resolved. The CDR3 spans 14 residues. V was clipped by 3 bases and J by 5 bases, with 13 bases between them. The CDR3 region is CASSFDGLGETQYF. Written as DNA, the CDR3 is TGTGCCAGCAGTTTTGATGGGTTGGGGGAGACCCAGTACTTC.

About this clonotype: A single base separates this from a much larger clone, so it may be a read error. V usage is TRBV19 and J usage is TRBJ1-5; 10 bases agree with TRBD1. CDR1 LNHDA and CDR2 SQIVND come from the germline V gene (reference sequence). There are 17 residues in the CDR3. CDR3 residues: CVSSSGQGGYSNQPQHF. The CDR3 DNA reads TGTGTCAGTAGTTCTGGACAGGGGGGTTATAGCAATCAGCCCCAGCATTTT.

V is TRBV9 and J is TRBJ2-2; D may be TRBD2 (5 bases). Germline V gives CDR1 SGDLS, CDR2 YYNGEE. V was pared by 0 bases and J by 6 bases, with 21 bases between. This CDR3 has 18 residues. The CDR3 here is CASSVGQEEVSAAGELFF. CDR3 DNA sequence: TGTGCCAGCAGCGTAGGCCAGGAGGAAGTTTCGGCTGCCGGGGAGCTGTTTTTT.

This chain uses TRBV29-1 with TRBJ2-7; perhaps D is TRBD1 or TRBD2 (7 bases each). CDR1 is SQVTM and CDR2 is ANQGSEA in the germline V gene. Trimming cost V 8 bases and J 6 bases, with 20 bases left between them. CDR3 length equals 13 residues. The CDR3 DNA follows: TGCAGCTCAGGGGGAGGGCGGGCCGGCGAGCAGTACTTC. This sequence encodes CSSGGGRAGEQYF.

This clonotype was detected ten times or more. This chain joins TRBV5-8 and TRBJ1-3; D remains unclear. The CDR3 is made up of 15 amino acids. The germline V gene has CDR1 SGHTS and CDR2 YDEGEE. Trimming left V 2 bases short and J 0 bases short, with 9 bases between. The CDR3 is CASSFSASSGNTIYF. DNA of the CDR3: TGTGCCAGCAGCTTTTCCGCTTCCTCTGGAAACACCATATATTTT.

This clonotype was seen repeatedly, ten times or more. The CDR3 sequence is CAIRTSDSYEQYF. The DNA for the CDR3 is TGTGCCATCCGGACTAGCGACTCCTACGAGCAGTACTTC. The genes are TRBV10-3 and TRBJ2-7; 9 nucleotides match TRBD2. The CDR3 consists of 13 residues. Trimming at V came to 8 bases and at J to 0 bases, leaving 2 bases not matched to a gene. Germline CDR1 is ENHRY and CDR2 is SYGVKD.

This clonotype has a count of ten or more. The J gene is TRBJ2-7, the V gene TRBV10-3; TRBD2 matches at 12 bases. Per germline, CDR1 ENHRY and CDR2 SYGVKD. Losses at the gene ends were 6 bases for V and 4 bases for J; bases not matched to a gene: 7. The CDR3 has 15 residues. DNA for the CDR3: TGTGCCATCAGCCCCGGGACTAGCGGGCCGTACGAGCAGTACTTC. Translation gives CAISPGTSGPYEQYF.

The gene calls are TRBV19 and TRBJ2-6; 10 bases line up with TRBD1. Per germline, CDR1 LNHDA and CDR2 SQIVND (reference sequence). CDR3 length: 18 residues. V lost 5 bases to trimming and J lost 1 base; unmatched junction nucleotides: 8. The CDR3 loop is CASSQDRGQGSGANVLTF. The CDR3 nucleotides read TGTGCCAGTAGTCAAGACAGGGGGCAGGGTTCTGGGGCCAACGTCCTGACTTTC.

The rearrangement joins TRBV6-1 to TRBJ2-2; D might be TRBD1 or TRBD2, each matching 5 bases. The CDR3 extends over 15 amino acids. V dropped 6 bases and J dropped 2 bases, with 13 bases sitting between them. CDR1 and CDR2 from the germline V gene are MNHNS and SASEGT. In DNA, the CDR3 is TGTGCCAGCAGAGTCGGGGCGATAAACACCGGGGAGCTGTTTTTT. It translates to CASRVGAINTGELFF.

This clonotype turned up a few times. The chain combines TRBV9 with TRBJ2-5; 10 nucleotides line up with TRBD2. Germline loops: CDR1 SGDLS, CDR2 YYNGEE. Trimming cost V 0 bases and J 4 bases; bases outside gene matches: 6. This CDR3 contains 16 residues. CDR3 amino acids: CASSVGELAGAETQYF. CDR3 coding DNA: TGTGCCAGCAGCGTAGGTGAGCTAGCGGGAGCAGAGACCCAGTACTTC.

In its sample, this clonotype was seen once. V and J are TRBV3-1 and TRBJ1-3, with 12 nucleotides matching TRBD1. V dropped 4 bases and J dropped 8; count of bases not matched to a gene: 9. CDR1 LGHDT and CDR2 YNNKEL come from the germline V gene (reference sequence). This CDR3 spans 16 amino acids. DNA of the CDR3: TGTGCCAGCAGCCCGGGACAGGGGGCCTATGGCTACACCATATATTTT. Translation: CASSPGQGAYGYTIYF.

This clonotype was recorded at least ten times. V usage is TRBV9 and J usage is TRBJ1-3; D gene ambiguous. In germline, CDR1 is SGDLS, CDR2 YYNGEE. Trimming shortened V by 4 bases and J by 2 bases, and 10 bases separated the two germline ends. This CDR3 is 14 amino acids long. Here the CDR3 reads CASSITQAGNTIYF. Written as DNA, the CDR3 is TGTGCCAGCAGCATCACACAAGCTGGAAACACCATATATTTT.

Worth noting for this clonotype: Being one base from a much bigger clone, this may be a read error. DNA of the CDR3: TGTGCCAGCTCCACCCGGGGGGCGGCCTACGAGCAGTACTTC. It is translated as CASSTRGAAYEQYF. The chain has TRBV2 and TRBJ2-7, with a possible D match to TRBD2 (7 bases). V lost 8 bases and J lost 2, with 16 bases in between. The CDR3 has 14 amino acids. Germline lookup yields CDR1 SNHLY and CDR2 FYNNEI.

With regard to this clonotype: One end of the junction fails to match germline, which may point to a read error. This chain connects TRBV5-4 to TRBJ2-5; the D gene could be TRBD1 or TRBD2 (5 bases each). The length of the CDR3 is 13 residues. CDR1 is SGHNT and CDR2 is YYREEE in the germline V gene (reference sequence). CDR3 nucleotides: TGTGCCAGCAGCTGGGGACCGAGAGAGGCCCAGTACTTC. Amino acid sequence: CASSWGPREAQYF. Looking up the rest from reference TRBV5-4 and TRBJ2-5 gives the full variable domain: ETGVTQSPTHLIKTRGQQVTLRCSSQSGHNTVSWYQQALGQGPQFIFQYYREEENGRGNFPPRFSGLQFPNYSSELNVNALELDDSALYLCASSWGPREAQYFGPGTRLLVL.

This clonotype was found many times. The gene calls are TRBV29-1 and TRBJ2-7; D uncertain. V was pared by 5 bases and J by 2 bases, with 10 bases between. CDR1 and CDR2 (germline): SQVTM, ANQGSEA. This CDR3 has 12 amino acids. CDR3 DNA sequence: TGCAGCGTTCGTACTGCAACCTACGAGCAGTACTTC. Its translation is CSVRTATYEQYF.

This clonotype was recorded many times. This sequence joins TRBV25-1 and TRBJ1-2; 9 positions match TRBD1. This CDR3 is 15 amino acids long. Unmatched junction bases numbered 8, after V lost 3 bases and J lost 6 bases. Germline values: CDR1 MGHDK, CDR2 SYGVNS. In DNA, the CDR3 is TGTGCCAGCAGTGAGTCCGGGACAGGGATCAATGGCTACACCTTC. It codes for CASSESGTGINGYTF.

In this sample, this clonotype turned up many times. The gene calls are TRBV19 and TRBJ2-7, with TRBD1 matching over 9 bases. This CDR3 is 14 amino acids long. V lost 6 bases and J lost 6; bases outside the gene matches: 9. Germline CDR1 reads LNHDA; CDR2 reads SQIVND (reference sequence). This chain's CDR3 is CASSPGQGRREQYF. CDR3 coding DNA: TGTGCCAGTAGCCCGGGACAGGGAAGACGCGAGCAGTACTTC. Full variable domain (rest looked up from reference TRBV19 and TRBJ2-7): DGGITQSPKYLFRKEGQNVTLSCEQNLNHDAMYWYRQDPGQGLRLIYYSQIVNDFQKGDIAEGYSVSREKKESFPLTVTSAQKNPTAFYLCASSPGQGRREQYFGPGTRLTVT.

In regard to this clonotype: A much more abundant neighbour one base away suggests this may be a read error. This chain uses TRBV7-3 with TRBJ1-6; D is possibly TRBD1 (5 bases). The CDR3 sequence is 17 residues long. CDR1 and CDR2 (germline): SGHTA, FQGTGA. Trimming took off 2 bases at V and 8 bases at J, with 19 bases between the two ends. The CDR3 is CASSLGPGGRLYSPLHF. DNA of the CDR3: TGTGCCAGCAGCTTAGGTCCCGGGGGACGGCTTTATTCACCCCTCCACTTT.

In its sample, this clonotype was seen many times. This chain uses TRBV19 with TRBJ2-2, with 10 nucleotides matching TRBD1. The CDR3 has 14 residues. V lost 6 bases and J lost 7; bases outside the gene matches: 5. Germline V CDR1 and CDR2: LNHDA, SQIVND (reference sequence). In DNA form, the CDR3 reads TGTGCCAGTAGCAGACAGGGGGCCGGCGGGGAGCTGTTTTTT. Translated, it gives CASSRQGAGGELFF.

The sample holds many counts of this clonotype. V gene TRBV7-2 combines with J gene TRBJ2-5; no clear D. The CDR3 spans 15 residues. Deletions cut 2 bases from V and 1 base from J, with 11 bases between. Germline V lookup: CDR1 SGHTA, CDR2 FQGNSA. CDR3 in DNA: TGTGCCAGCAGCTTACTGGCTAGACGCCAAGAGACCCAGTACTTC. This sequence encodes CASSLLARRQETQYF.